These T cell receptor beta chains were read from a single sample in a study of blood T cell repertoires in COVID-19. Generated by immunoSEQ multiplex PCR, the TCRdb table keeps only in-frame clones and is missing some. In the table there are roughly 150,000 clones, approximately 82% of which are singletons. The sequenced sample consisted of peripheral blood. Receptor source: a woman in her sixties or seventies who had recovered from COVID-19. The conserved cysteine and the conserved F or W are not part of the CDR3 here.

>TRBV7-3|TRBJ2-2
ASSSGTGEILNSGELF
>TRBV5-1|TRBJ1-3
ASSSGDASGNTIY
>TRBV3-1/TRBV3-2|TRBJ1-2
ASSQDPLWDRAYGYT
>TRBV7-2|TRBJ1-5
ASSSQDRNSNQPQH
>TRBV5-5|TRBJ1-4
ASNPPGHLREKLF
>TRBV19|TRBJ1-5
ASSRWGQTSQPQH
>TRBV12-3/TRBV12-4|TRBJ1-6
ASSLERGSPLH
>TRBV9|TRBJ2-1
ASSIYDSLVYNEQF
>TRBV28|TRBJ2-1
ASSSWAQGVSYNEQF
>TRBV5-4|TRBJ2-1
ASSQSGGALGEQF
>TRBV5-6|TRBJ2-7
ASAPGGGSYSYEQY
>TRBV6-5|TRBJ1-1
ASTPTGGLAEAF
>TRBV2|TRBJ1-5
ASSYVSGTPYSNQPQH
>TRBV29-1|TRBJ1-2
SVEDPWQGDGYT
>TRBV11-2|TRBJ1-2
ASSPSGFYGYT
>TRBV7-9|TRBJ2-5
ASSPGGGFGETQY
>TRBV12-3/TRBV12-4|TRBJ2-5
ASSLGSGETQY
>TRBV7-6|TRBJ2-1
ASSGNRGGNEQF
>TRBV7-3|TRBJ2-1
ASSGGSNEQF
>TRBV9|TRBJ1-6
ASSSQGGNSPLH
>TRBV7-2|TRBJ1-2
ASSYGTVYGYT
>TRBV27|TRBJ1-6
ASKVGGLGSPLH
>TRBV7-3|TRBJ2-2
ASSPAASGVLF
>TRBV10-3|TRBJ2-7
AITQGAAYEQY
>TRBV10-3|TRBJ2-3
AISGSRPTDTQY
>TRBV18|TRBJ1-2
ASSANRDNYGYT
>TRBV3-1/TRBV3-2|TRBJ2-5
ASSPRGGRGTQY
>TRBV13|TRBJ2-1
ASSLWQGRNEQF
>TRBV7-2|TRBJ2-7
ASSGRTLFEQY
>TRBV5-1|TRBJ1-5
ASSLDDSRGNQPQH
>TRBV2|TRBJ1-2
ASSYTPAGGYT
>TRBV2|TRBJ2-2
ASSGGSSVNQRLF
>TRBV30|TRBJ1-3
AWSVFGRNSGNTIY
>TRBV2|TRBJ1-5
ASRGSDYSNQPQH
>TRBV21-1|TRBJ2-5
ASSKEAPLQETQY
>TRBV7-9|TRBJ2-1
ASSLLAGGPHEQF
>TRBV5-6|TRBJ2-3
ASSLVVLAGSTDTQY
>TRBV5-1|TRBJ1-1
ASSQGTGETEAF
>TRBV7-2|TRBJ1-5
ASSVRGRQPQH
>TRBV18|TRBJ2-7
ASSPRLAGGPHEQY
>TRBV19|TRBJ2-1
ASSGYSGGPNEQF
>TRBV7-6|TRBJ2-1
ASSYEGEQF
>TRBV29-1|TRBJ1-5
SVIGQPNQPQH
>TRBV2|TRBJ1-1
ASSERTGRAF
>TRBV7-8|TRBJ2-7
ASSSRRVRGTYEQY